One sample yielded the 17 T cell receptor beta chains listed below, sequenced in a study of OX40 agonist ivuxolimab in advanced cancers. This table comes from immunoSEQ multiplex PCR, and its TCRdb copy is limited to in-frame clones, with some not included. The repertoire holds approximately 77,000 clones, with roughly nine tenths as singletons. Sequencing was performed on CD4+ or CD8+ T cells sorted from blood, taken in a trial of the OX40 agonist ivuxolimab. The receptors shown here come from an adult with an advanced solid tumor such as melanoma, head and neck, liver or kidney cancer.

This rearrangement joins TRBV27 to TRBJ1-5; D not resolved. This CDR3 is 14 amino acids long. The germline V gene has CDR1 MNHEY and CDR2 SMNVEV (reference sequence). The ends were cut back, 5 bases at V and 1 base at J, with 9 bases in the middle. CDR3 DNA: TGTGCCAGCAGTATCTCAGGAAGCAATCAGCCCCAGCATTTT. Translated, it gives CASSISGSNQPQHF.

This chain joins TRBV6-6 and TRBJ1-2, with D perhaps TRBD1 (6 bases). CDR1 MNHNY and CDR2 SVGAGI come from the germline V gene (reference sequence). The CDR3 is 13 residues long. The V end was cut by 8 bases, the J end by 3 bases, with 13 bases between. The CDR3 loop is CASREGGDYGYTF. CDR3 nucleotides: TGTGCCAGCCGGGAGGGGGGCGACTATGGCTACACCTTC.

This chain joins TRBV19 and TRBJ1-1; no clear D gene. Trimming cost V 5 bases and J 0 bases, with 13 bases left between them. CDR1 is LNHDA and CDR2 is SQIVND in the germline V gene (reference sequence). The CDR3 has 15 amino acids. The CDR3: CASSPLENLNTEAFF. Written as DNA, the CDR3 is TGTGCCAGTAGTCCCCTAGAGAATTTGAACACTGAAGCTTTCTTT.

Remarks on this clone: One end of the junction is discordant with germline, which a read error may explain. This chain links TRBV5-1 with TRBJ1-4, with D possibly matching TRBD1 (6 bases). The CDR3 runs 15 residues. The germline V gene has CDR1 SGHRS and CDR2 YFSETQ. CDR3 DNA sequence: TGTGCCAGCAGCTCGACAGGCGTAACCCTTGAAAAACTGTTTTTT. Residues: CASSSTGVTLEKLFF.

The V call is TRBV27, the J call TRBJ2-3; 13 positions agree with TRBD2. CDR1 and CDR2 from the germline V gene are MNHEY and SMNVEV (reference sequence). The V gene end was trimmed by 8 bases and the J gene end by 3 bases; junction bases not matched to a gene: 8. The CDR3 runs to 16 residues. The chain's CDR3 is CASGPPGLAGTDTQYF. The CDR3 DNA reads TGTGCCAGCGGACCCCCGGGACTAGCGGGAACAGATACGCAGTATTTT.

The V gene is TRBV6-5, the J gene TRBJ2-2, with D maybe TRBD1 (5 bases). CDR1 and CDR2 (germline): MNHEY, SVGAGI. The CDR3 runs 14 residues. The V gene lost 5 bases and the J gene lost 3 bases, with 10 bases spanning the gap. Here the CDR3 DNA reads TGTGCCAGCAGTGTTCAGGGTTACACCGGGGAGCTGTTTTTT. This gives the protein CASSVQGYTGELFF.

The chain carries TRBV27 and TRBJ2-5; the D gene is possibly TRBD1 (6 bases). Between the trimmed V and J ends, which lost 3 bases and 4 bases, there was a span of 6 bases. The length of the CDR3 is 12 residues. Germline values: CDR1 MNHEY, CDR2 SMNVEV (reference sequence). This CDR3 reads CASSFRGETQYF. The CDR3 DNA reads as TGTGCCAGCAGTTTCAGGGGAGAGACCCAGTACTTC.

This clone was seen just once. The V and J genes are TRBV11-2 and TRBJ2-3; 11 bases are a match to TRBD2. V shed 3 bases, J shed 4 bases, and the junction held 3 bases outside the gene matches. CDR3 size: 15 residues. Germline loops: CDR1 SGHAT, CDR2 FQNNGV. CDR3 protein: CASSLLAGGSDTQYF. The CDR3 DNA follows: TGTGCCAGCAGCTTGCTAGCGGGAGGATCAGATACGCAGTATTTT.

The chain couples TRBV27 to TRBJ2-7; 8 bases are shared with TRBD1. The trim removed 3 bases at V and 3 bases at J, leaving 13 bases unmatched. CDR1 and CDR2 (germline): MNHEY, SMNVEV (reference sequence). The CDR3 is 17 amino acids. CDR3 loop: CASSFSLSNRGYYEQYF. CDR3 in DNA: TGTGCCAGCAGTTTCTCCCTCTCTAACAGGGGGTACTACGAGCAGTACTTC.

The rearrangement links TRBV7-9 to TRBJ2-5, with 7 bases matching TRBD1. The germline gives CDR1 SEHNR, CDR2 FQNEAQ (reference sequence). This CDR3 comprises 15 residues. V gave up 0 bases and J gave up 4 bases; unmatched junction bases: 5. In nucleotides, the CDR3 is TGTGCCAGCAGCTTAGCCGGACAGGCGGGAGAGACCCAGTACTTC. Its translation is CASSLAGQAGETQYF.

This clone was counted once. The J gene is TRBJ2-5, the V gene TRBV15, with TRBD2 matching over 7 bases. Trimming took 0 bases from V and 7 from J; bases not matched to a gene: 5. Germline CDR1 reads LNHNV; CDR2 reads YYDKDF (reference sequence). This CDR3 is 14 amino acids long. The CDR3 spells CATSRDGRGWTQYF. The CDR3, as DNA: TGTGCCACCAGCAGAGATGGGAGGGGATGGACCCAGTACTTC.

The rearrangement uses TRBV27 and TRBJ2-7; D not certain. The germline CDR1 and CDR2 sequences are MNHEY and SMNVEV (reference sequence). The CDR3 runs 14 residues. V was clipped by 5 bases and J by 3 bases, with 14 bases between them. DNA of the CDR3: TGTGCCAGCAGTCCAACCCCTAGAGACTACGAGCAGTACTTC. Amino acid sequence: CASSPTPRDYEQYF.

This chain joins TRBV11-3 and TRBJ2-2; D is uncertain. Germline loops: CDR1 SGHNT, CDR2 YENEEA. With 2 bases removed from V and 4 bases from J, the gap between germline ends came to 8 bases. This CDR3 is built from 14 residues. The CDR3 region has the DNA TGTGCCAGCAGCTTAAGTTCGGGCACCGGGGAGCTGTTTTTT. Its translation is CASSLSSGTGELFF.

Points on this clone: Its ends do not fully match the called genes, so a read error is possible. The rearrangement links TRBV11-3 to TRBJ2-5, with D perhaps TRBD1 (6 bases). Germline CDR1 and CDR2: SGHNT and YENEEA. This CDR3 contains 14 residues. In nucleotides, the CDR3 is TGTGCCAGCAGCTTAGCCCGGACAGCCGCACCGGTGGACTTC. Amino acids: CASSLARTAAPVDF.

This sequence joins TRBV7-8 and TRBJ2-1; TRBD1 agrees at 10 bases. In germline, CDR1 is SGHVS, CDR2 FQNEAQ. CDR3 size: 18 residues. J was trimmed by 8 bases and V by 5 bases; bases with no gene match: 18. CDR3 sequence (DNA): TGTGCCAGCAGCCCGGTTATGGGACAGGGGTACCGCGATCATGAGCAGTTCTTC. Translated, it gives CASSPVMGQGYRDHEQFF.

This sequence joins TRBV19 and TRBJ1-5; 7 bases match TRBD1. V was pared by 3 bases and J by 4 bases, with 3 bases of the junction left unmatched. CDR1 and CDR2 from the germline V gene are LNHDA and SQIVND (reference sequence). The CDR3 totals 14 residues. CDR3 bases: TGTGCCAGTAGTATCCGACAGGGTAATCAGCCCCAGCATTTT. Protein product: CASSIRQGNQPQHF. Variable domain in full (rest from reference TRBV19 and TRBJ1-5): DGGITQSPKYLFRKEGQNVTLSCEQNLNHDAMYWYRQDPGQGLRLIYYSQIVNDFQKGDIAEGYSVSREKKESFPLTVTSAQKNPTAFYLCASSIRQGNQPQHFGDGTRLSIL.

This clone was picked up one time. The CDR3 loop reads CASTRTWTGSNEKLFF. The CDR3 coding sequence is TGTGCCAGCACTCGAACCTGGACAGGTTCAAATGAAAAACTGTTTTTT. The chain couples TRBV2 to TRBJ1-4, with 7 bases aligning to TRBD1. V lost 7 bases to trimming and J lost 5 bases; unmatched junction nucleotides: 13. Germline V gene data show CDR1 as SNHLY and CDR2 as FYNNEI. The CDR3 spans 16 residues.